This is a list of T cell receptor beta chains from one sample in a study of shared clonotypes between healthy human individuals. Assay: immunoSEQ multiplex PCR; the TCRdb copy retains only in-frame clones and omits some. This table has around 2,000,000 clones, roughly 95% appearing once. Sequencing was carried out using naive CD4+ T cells sorted from blood. The receptors shown here come from a man between 18 and 29 years old in good health. Each CDR3 is given with its conserved first and last residue. Each record gives: V gene, D gene, clone size, J gene, CDR3 DNA, CDR3 protein. The D gene is left open where the match is weak. Clone size, where shown, is once, few, many, or a class for clones that have expanded.

V: TRBV10-2
D: TRBD2
size: once
J: TRBJ2-2
DNA: TGCGCCAGCCAGTCAGGGACTAGCGGCACCGGGGAGCTGTTTTTT
CDR3: CASQSGTSGTGELFF

V: TRBV9
D: NA
size: NA
J: TRBJ2-7
DNA: TGTGCCAGCAGCGTAGGTGGCGTGTCGGGGGTCTCCTACGAGCAGTACTTC
CDR3: CASSVGGVSGVSYEQYF

V: TRBV28
D: NA
size: once
J: TRBJ1-4
DNA: TGTGCCAGCAGTTTGAGTAATGAAAAACTGTTTTTT
CDR3: CASSLSNEKLFF

V: TRBV6-5
D: TRBD1
size: NA
J: TRBJ1-6
DNA: TGTGCCAGCAGGCGGGGACAGGGGTACGCTTCACCCCTCCACTTT
CDR3: CASRRGQGYASPLHF

V: TRBV6-6
D: NA
size: NA
J: TRBJ2-5
DNA: TGTGCCAGCAGTCCGGCCGGCGAGACCCAGTACTTC
CDR3: CASSPAGETQYF

V: TRBV2
D: NA
size: many
J: TRBJ1-1
DNA: TGTGCCAGCACCGGGGACTCCCCGAACACTGAAGCTTTCTTT
CDR3: CASTGDSPNTEAFF

V: TRBV11-3
D: TRBD1
size: NA
J: TRBJ2-3
DNA: TGTGCCAGCAGCCGGGGCGGCAGCAGGGGGGATACGCAGTATTTT
CDR3: CASSRGGSRGDTQYF

V: TRBV19
D: NA
size: once
J: TRBJ1-5
DNA: TGTGCCAGTATGCCAGGCACAGGCAATCAGCCCCAGCATTTT
CDR3: CASMPGTGNQPQHF

V: TRBV6-4
D: NA
size: NA
J: TRBJ1-2
DNA: TGTGCCAGCAGTCAAGACAGCGGGCCTTATGGCTACACCTTC
CDR3: CASSQDSGPYGYTF

V: TRBV9
D: NA
size: NA
J: TRBJ2-3
DNA: TGTGCCAGCAGCGTAGAGGGGCCGCTTAATACGCAGTATTTT
CDR3: CASSVEGPLNTQYF

V: TRBV11-2
D: NA
size: NA
J: TRBJ2-3
DNA: TGTGCCAGCAGGGGGCTAGCTCAAGATACGCAGTATTTT
CDR3: CASRGLAQDTQYF

V: TRBV19
D: NA
size: NA
J: TRBJ2-6
DNA: TGTGCCAGTAGTCCTCCGGTACACTACTTTCCCTCTGGGGCCAACGTCCTGACTTTC
CDR3: CASSPPVHYFPSGANVLTF

V: TRBV19
D: TRBD1
size: NA
J: TRBJ1-5
DNA: TGTGCCAGTAGCGAGGACAGGGGAGTTGGCAATCAGCCCCAGCATTTT
CDR3: CASSEDRGVGNQPQHF

V: TRBV11-2
D: TRBD2
size: NA
J: TRBJ2-5
DNA: TGTGCCAGCAGCTTAGGGGCTAGCGGGGTTCAAGAGACCCAGTACTTC
CDR3: CASSLGASGVQETQYF

V: TRBV7-9
D: TRBD1
size: NA
J: TRBJ2-2
DNA: TGTGCCAGCAGCTCCACAGGGGGAAACACCGGGGAGCTGTTTTTT
CDR3: CASSSTGGNTGELFF

V: TRBV7-6
D: TRBD1
size: NA
J: TRBJ2-1
DNA: TGTGCCAGCAGCTTAAGGATTGGGCAGGGGGCTCATGAGCAGTTCTTC
CDR3: CASSLRIGQGAHEQFF

V: TRBV19
D: NA
size: NA
J: TRBJ2-2
DNA: TGTGCCAGTAGTATAATCGGGATTGTGGTCGGGGAGCTGTTTTTT
CDR3: CASSIIGIVVGELFF

V: TRBV9
D: TRBD2
size: NA
J: TRBJ2-5
DNA: TGTGCCAGCAGCGAATTTTTAGCGGGAGGGCCGGAGACCCAGTACTTC
CDR3: CASSEFLAGGPETQYF

V: TRBV29-1
D: NA
size: NA
J: TRBJ2-2
DNA: TGCAGCGTTCGGGACACCTTATTTATGAACACCGGGGAGCTGTTTTTT
CDR3: CSVRDTLFMNTGELFF

V: TRBV2
D: NA
size: NA
J: TRBJ1-5
DNA: TGTGCCAGCAGCGAATGGGGGTATCAGCCCCAGCATTTT
CDR3: CASSEWGYQPQHF

V: TRBV28
D: TRBD1
size: NA
J: TRBJ1-2
DNA: TGTGCCAGCAGATCCTCGGGACAGGGCTACGGCTACACCTTC
CDR3: CASRSSGQGYGYTF

V: TRBV4-3
D: TRBD1
size: NA
J: TRBJ2-2
DNA: TGCGCCAGCAGCCAGGGACAGGGGAACACCGGGGAGCTGTTTTTT
CDR3: CASSQGQGNTGELFF

V: TRBV5-1
D: TRBD2
size: few
J: TRBJ2-1
DNA: TGCGCCAGCAGCTTGGAGGGAGGGAGGGATGAGCAGTTCTTC
CDR3: CASSLEGGRDEQFF

V: TRBV4-1
D: NA
size: NA
J: TRBJ2-1
DNA: TGCGCCAGCAGCCAGGTGATGGATGAGCAGTTCTTC
CDR3: CASSQVMDEQFF

V: TRBV29-1
D: TRBD2
size: NA
J: TRBJ2-5
DNA: TGCAGCGTTCGACTAGCGATTGAGACCCAGTACTTC
CDR3: CSVRLAIETQYF

V: TRBV6-5
D: NA
size: once
J: TRBJ2-1
DNA: TGTGCCAGCAGACCCGCAGGGTTACCCTACAATGAGCAGTTCTTC
CDR3: CASRPAGLPYNEQFF

V: TRBV7-2
D: TRBD2
size: NA
J: TRBJ2-2
DNA: TGTGCCAGCAGCACAGCGGGAATGATCGGGGAGCTGTTTTTT
CDR3: CASSTAGMIGELFF

V: TRBV6-1
D: NA
size: once
J: TRBJ2-2
DNA: TGTGCCACCCTGTGGGCAGCGAACACCGGGGAGCTGTTTTTT
CDR3: CATLWAANTGELFF

V: TRBV7-3
D: NA
size: NA
J: TRBJ2-5
DNA: TGTGCCAGCAGCTTCAGGGTAACAGAGACCCAGTACTTC
CDR3: CASSFRVTETQYF

V: TRBV5-8
D: NA
size: NA
J: TRBJ2-7
DNA: TGTGCCAGCAGCTTGGCAGAAAAAGTCTCCTACGAGCAGTACTTC
CDR3: CASSLAEKVSYEQYF

V: TRBV27
D: NA
size: NA
J: TRBJ2-5
DNA: TGTGCCAGCAGTTTATTTAGCGGAGAGACCCAGTACTTC
CDR3: CASSLFSGETQYF

V: TRBV9
D: TRBD2
size: NA
J: TRBJ2-5
DNA: TGTGCCAGCAGCGCCACGGGGGGTTCCGAGACCCAGTACTTC
CDR3: CASSATGGSETQYF

V: TRBV5-6
D: NA
size: NA
J: TRBJ1-2
DNA: TGTGCCAGCAGCTTCCGGAACCCAGGGGATGATGGCTACACCTTC
CDR3: CASSFRNPGDDGYTF

V: TRBV2
D: NA
size: NA
J: TRBJ1-2
DNA: TGTGCCAGCAAGTCAGGGACAAGGAGCTACACCTTC
CDR3: CASKSGTRSYTF

V: TRBV6-4
D: NA
size: NA
J: TRBJ2-3
DNA: TGTGCCAGCAGTGACTCGGGCAGCTACACAGATACGCAGTATTTT
CDR3: CASSDSGSYTDTQYF

V: TRBV5-1
D: TRBD1
size: once
J: TRBJ1-5
DNA: TGCGCCAGCAGCCTAGGACAGGGTAGGCCCAATCAGCCCCAGCATTTT
CDR3: CASSLGQGRPNQPQHF

V: TRBV5-4
D: TRBD2
size: NA
J: TRBJ2-1
DNA: TGTGCCAGCGGTGGGACTAGCGTTGAGCAGTTCTTC
CDR3: CASGGTSVEQFF

V: TRBV7-9
D: NA
size: NA
J: TRBJ1-1
DNA: TGTGCCAGCAGCTTCGGATCAGACACTGAAGCTTTCTTT
CDR3: CASSFGSDTEAFF

V: TRBV9
D: TRBD2
size: NA
J: TRBJ2-5
DNA: TGTGCCAGCAGCCCCCGGGACTACCCAAAGGAGACCCAGTACTTC
CDR3: CASSPRDYPKETQYF

V: TRBV15
D: NA
size: NA
J: TRBJ1-6
DNA: TGTGCCACCAGCAACTTACAGGGTAGCTCCTATAATTCACCCCTCCACTTT
CDR3: CATSNLQGSSYNSPLHF

V: TRBV18
D: TRBD2
size: few
J: TRBJ2-7
DNA: TGTGCCAGCTCACCCGGGACGGGAGGCTCCTACGAGCAGTACTTC
CDR3: CASSPGTGGSYEQYF

V: TRBV11-2
D: TRBD2
size: NA
J: TRBJ2-5
DNA: TGTGCCAGCAGCCCAGATCCGGGGGGCCAAGAGACCCAGTACTTC
CDR3: CASSPDPGGQETQYF

V: TRBV7-2
D: NA
size: NA
J: TRBJ2-5
DNA: TGTGCCAGCAGCTTAGGAGTGGCGGGGCAAGAGACCCAGTACTTC
CDR3: CASSLGVAGQETQYF

V: TRBV6-1
D: TRBD2
size: NA
J: TRBJ2-7
DNA: TGTGCCAGCACTGAGCTGGGGCGGACTAGCGGGGGGAGTATCTACGAGCAGTACTTC
CDR3: CASTELGRTSGGSIYEQYF

V: TRBV4-3
D: NA
size: NA
J: TRBJ1-4
DNA: TGCGCCAGCAGCCAAGACGCGGCCGAAAAACTGTTTTTT
CDR3: CASSQDAAEKLFF

V: TRBV5-4
D: TRBD2
size: NA
J: TRBJ2-7
DNA: TGTGCCAGCAGCCAGCGGGGGGGCGCCTACGAGCAGTACTTC
CDR3: CASSQRGGAYEQYF

V: TRBV10-3
D: TRBD2
size: NA
J: TRBJ2-2
DNA: TGTGCCATCAGTGAGATTAGCGGGGGGGCCGCCGGGGAGCTGTTTTTT
CDR3: CAISEISGGAAGELFF

V: TRBV9
D: NA
size: NA
J: TRBJ1-4
DNA: TGTGCCAGCAGCGTAGCAGGGGATGTAGAAAAACTGTTTTTT
CDR3: CASSVAGDVEKLFF